The T cell receptor (beta chain) described here comes from a study of CD8 T cells in ankylosing spondylitis. Looked up from germline, CDR1 is SNHLY and CDR2 is FYNNEI. The CDR3 has 16 amino acids. The V gene lost 5 bases and the J gene lost 0 bases, with 11 bases spanning the gap. The study's findings and limits: For ankylosing spondylitis blood, a TCR beta motif of 7 or 8 highly homologous variants appeared characteristic.

Scientists made TCR beta libraries using quantitative 5'-RACE with molecular barcodes. TCRdb re-analysed the 5' RACE reads in MiXCR, keeping a single row per CDR3 protein. The sample shows about 480,000 distinct CDR3 sequences, over 15% of them seen only once. Comment on this clonotype: Its matching antigen is unknown.

V usage is TRBV2 and J usage is TRBJ2-6, with D possibly being TRBD1 (6 bases). This TCR was recovered from a male donor with ankylosing spondylitis. The sequencing sample was made of blood, either unsorted or a sorted T cell fraction (not recorded which). The CDR3 reads CASSQQGYSGANVLTF. The CDR3 nucleotides read TGTGCCAGCAGTCAACAGGGTTACTCTGGGGCCAACGTCCTGACTTTC.